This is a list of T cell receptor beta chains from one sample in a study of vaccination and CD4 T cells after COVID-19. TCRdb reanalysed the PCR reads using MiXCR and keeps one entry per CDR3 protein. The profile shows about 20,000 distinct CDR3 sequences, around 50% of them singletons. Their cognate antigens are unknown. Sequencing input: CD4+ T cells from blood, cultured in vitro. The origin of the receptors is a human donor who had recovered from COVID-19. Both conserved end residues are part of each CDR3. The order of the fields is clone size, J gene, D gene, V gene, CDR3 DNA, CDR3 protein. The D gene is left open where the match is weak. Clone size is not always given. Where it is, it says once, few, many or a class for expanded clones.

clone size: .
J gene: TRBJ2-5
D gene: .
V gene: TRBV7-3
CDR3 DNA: TGTGCCAGCAGCTGGGGCAGGGAAGAGACCCAGTACTTC
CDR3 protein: CASSWGREETQYF

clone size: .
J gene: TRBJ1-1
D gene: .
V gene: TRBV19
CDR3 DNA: TGTGCCAGTAGTGCCAGGGTTTTCATGAACACTGAAGCTTTCTTT
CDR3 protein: CASSARVFMNTEAFF

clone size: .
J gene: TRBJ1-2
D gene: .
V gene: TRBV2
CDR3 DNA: TGTGCCAGCAGGGCAAGCAGTCAAAAAGTAGGCTACACCTTC
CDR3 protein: CASRASSQKVGYTF

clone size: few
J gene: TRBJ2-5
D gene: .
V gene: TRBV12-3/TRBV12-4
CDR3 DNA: TGTGCCAGCAGCACCCGGGACCGACTGTATCGGGAGACCCAGTACTTC
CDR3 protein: CASSTRDRLYRETQYF

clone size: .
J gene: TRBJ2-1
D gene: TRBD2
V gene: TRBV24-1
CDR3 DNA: TGTGCCACCAGTGATTCCAGCGGGAGGACCTACAATGAGCAGTTCTTC
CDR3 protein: CATSDSSGRTYNEQFF

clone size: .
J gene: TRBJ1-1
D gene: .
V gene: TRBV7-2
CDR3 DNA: TGTGCCAGCAGCTTATTAGGTCAGAGCGTCACTGAAGCTTTCTTT
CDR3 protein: CASSLLGQSVTEAFF

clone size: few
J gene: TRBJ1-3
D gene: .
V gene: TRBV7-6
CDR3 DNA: TGTGCCAGCAGCTTAATCGGGGGGGAGTCTGGAAACACCATATATTTT
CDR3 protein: CASSLIGGESGNTIYF

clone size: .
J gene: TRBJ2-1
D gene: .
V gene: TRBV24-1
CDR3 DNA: TGTGCCACCAGTGAGGTGGGAACAAGCGATGAGCAGTTCTTC
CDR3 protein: CATSEVGTSDEQFF

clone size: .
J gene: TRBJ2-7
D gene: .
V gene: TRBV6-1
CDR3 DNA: TGTGCCAGCAACCGACTGGAGTACGAGCAGTACTTC
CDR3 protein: CASNRLEYEQYF

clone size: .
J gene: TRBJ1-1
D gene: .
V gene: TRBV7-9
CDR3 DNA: TGTGCCAGCCATTTAGAGCCCAGTGAAGCTTTCTTT
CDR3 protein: CASHLEPSEAFF

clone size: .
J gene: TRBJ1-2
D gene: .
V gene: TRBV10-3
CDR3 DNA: TGTGCCATCAGTGAGTCGTTGGATTATGGCTACACCTTC
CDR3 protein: CAISESLDYGYTF

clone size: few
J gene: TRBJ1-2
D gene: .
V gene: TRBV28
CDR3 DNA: TGTGCCAGCAGTTTTAGTAGTGCTAACTATGGCTACACCTTC
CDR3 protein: CASSFSSANYGYTF

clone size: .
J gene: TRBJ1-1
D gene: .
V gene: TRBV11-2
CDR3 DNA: TGTGCCAGCAGCCCCGCCCCGGTTGGCTCGAACACTGAAGCTTTCTTT
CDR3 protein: CASSPAPVGSNTEAFF

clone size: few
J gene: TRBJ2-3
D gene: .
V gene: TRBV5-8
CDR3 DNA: TGTGCCAGCGGCGGGCGCACAGATACGCAGTATTTT
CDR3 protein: CASGGRTDTQYF

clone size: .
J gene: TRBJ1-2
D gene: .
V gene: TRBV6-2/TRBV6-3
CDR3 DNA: TGTGCCACCCTCCTCTCCTCCAGAGCTAACTATGGCTACACCTTC
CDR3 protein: CATLLSSRANYGYTF

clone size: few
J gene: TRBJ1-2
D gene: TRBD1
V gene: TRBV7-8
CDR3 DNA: TGTGCCAGCAGCTTAGGAGGGACAGGGAACTATGGCTACACCTTC
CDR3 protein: CASSLGGTGNYGYTF

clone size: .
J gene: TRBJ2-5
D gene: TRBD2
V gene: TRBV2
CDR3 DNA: TGTGCCAGCAGTGAGGGGGGGACGCGGGAGACCCAGTACTTC
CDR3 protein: CASSEGGTRETQYF

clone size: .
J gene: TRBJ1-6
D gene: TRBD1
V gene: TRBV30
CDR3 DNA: TGTGCCTGGGGGGACAGAAATAATTCACCCCTCCACTTT
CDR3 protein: CAWGDRNNSPLHF

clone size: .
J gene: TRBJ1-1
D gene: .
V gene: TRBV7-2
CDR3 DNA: TGTGCCAGCAGCTTAGACTCCCCTGGGGGAGGGGCTAACACTGAAGCTTTCTTT
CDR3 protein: CASSLDSPGGGANTEAFF

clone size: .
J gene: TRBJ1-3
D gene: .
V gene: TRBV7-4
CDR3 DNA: TGTGCCAGCAGCTTATCTCCTGGGGACATGAGCGGAAACACCATATATTTT
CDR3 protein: CASSLSPGDMSGNTIYF

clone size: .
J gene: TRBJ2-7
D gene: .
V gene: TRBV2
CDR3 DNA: TGTGCCAGCAGTGAAGCCACGGGGCAAATCTACGAGCAGTACTTC
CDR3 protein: CASSEATGQIYEQYF

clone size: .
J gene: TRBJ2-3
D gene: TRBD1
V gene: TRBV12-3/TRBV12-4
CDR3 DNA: TGTGCCAGCAGTCCCACAACAGGGGGTACGCAGTATTTT
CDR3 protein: CASSPTTGGTQYF

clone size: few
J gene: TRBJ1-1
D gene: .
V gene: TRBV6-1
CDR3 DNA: TGTGCCAGCAGTAAAACGGGAACTTTAAACACTGAAGCTTTCTTT
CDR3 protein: CASSKTGTLNTEAFF

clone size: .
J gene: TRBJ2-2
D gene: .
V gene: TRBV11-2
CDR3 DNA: TGTGCCAGCAGCCCCCCCGGGACGCACACCGGGGAGCTGTTTTTT
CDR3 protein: CASSPPGTHTGELFF

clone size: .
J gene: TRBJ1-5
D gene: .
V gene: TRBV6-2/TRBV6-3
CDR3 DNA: TGTGCCAGCAGTTGGACAGCCGAACAGCCCCAGCATTTT
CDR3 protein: CASSWTAEQPQHF

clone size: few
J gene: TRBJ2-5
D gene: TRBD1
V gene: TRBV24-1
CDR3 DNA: TGTGCCACCAGTGACGAAGGAACAGGGGTATCAGAGACCCAGTACTTC
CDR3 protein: CATSDEGTGVSETQYF

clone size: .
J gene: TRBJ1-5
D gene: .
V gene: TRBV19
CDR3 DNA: TGTGCCAGTAGTAAACTAAGTGGCAATCAGCCCCAGCATTTT
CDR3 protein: CASSKLSGNQPQHF

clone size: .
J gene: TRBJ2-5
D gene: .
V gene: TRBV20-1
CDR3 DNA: TGCAGTGCTCGACCTATGGGACACGGTGAGACCCAGTACTTC
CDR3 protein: CSARPMGHGETQYF

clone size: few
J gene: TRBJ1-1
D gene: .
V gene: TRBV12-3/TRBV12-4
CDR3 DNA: TGTGCCAGCAGGATCAGGAACACTGAAGCTTTCTTT
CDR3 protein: CASRIRNTEAFF

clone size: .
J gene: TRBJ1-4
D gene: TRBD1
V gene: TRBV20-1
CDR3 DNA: TGCAGTGCTAGAGATAGACAGGGGGCTGATGAAAAACTGTTTTTT
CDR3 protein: CSARDRQGADEKLFF

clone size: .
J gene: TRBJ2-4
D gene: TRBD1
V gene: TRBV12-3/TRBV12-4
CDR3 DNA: TGTGCCAGCAGTCGAGACGGGACAGGGGGATTGTATCGGTACTTC
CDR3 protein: CASSRDGTGGLYRYF

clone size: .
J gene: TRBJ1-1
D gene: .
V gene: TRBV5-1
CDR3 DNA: TGCGCCAGCAGCGCCACAGGGACCCCTGAAGCTTTCTTT
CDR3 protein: CASSATGTPEAFF

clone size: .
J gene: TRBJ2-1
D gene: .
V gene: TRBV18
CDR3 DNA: TGTGCCAGCTCACCGTTAGCGGCTTCGTCCTACAATGAGCAGTTCTTC
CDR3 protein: CASSPLAASSYNEQFF

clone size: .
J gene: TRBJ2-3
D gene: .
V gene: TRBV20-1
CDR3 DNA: TGCAGTGCTAGGGGGGCGGATTTTACAGATACGCAGTATTTT
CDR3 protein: CSARGADFTDTQYF

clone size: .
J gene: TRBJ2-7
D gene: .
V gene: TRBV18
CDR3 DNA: TGTGCCAGCTCACCTGCGCGGCGAGGTGGCGGCCCCCACGAGCAGTACTTC
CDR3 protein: CASSPARRGGGPHEQYF

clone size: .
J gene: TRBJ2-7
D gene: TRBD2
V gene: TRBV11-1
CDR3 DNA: TGCGCCAGCAGCAGACGGGAGGGTAAAAACGAGCAGTACTTC
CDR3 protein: CASSRREGKNEQYF

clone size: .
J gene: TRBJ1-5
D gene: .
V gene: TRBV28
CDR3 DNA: TGTGCCAGTCTTAAAGGGTATCGGTGGAACCAGCCCCAGCATTTT
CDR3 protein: CASLKGYRWNQPQHF

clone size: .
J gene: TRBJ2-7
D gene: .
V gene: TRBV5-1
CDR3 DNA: TGCGCCAGCAGCGTAACGTCTAGCTCCTACGAGCAGTACTTC
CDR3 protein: CASSVTSSSYEQYF

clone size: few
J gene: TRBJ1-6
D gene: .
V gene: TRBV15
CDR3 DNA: TGTGCCACCAGCAGGCCCTTATCCCCCGACCGTAATAATTCACCCCTCCACTTT
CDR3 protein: CATSRPLSPDRNNSPLHF

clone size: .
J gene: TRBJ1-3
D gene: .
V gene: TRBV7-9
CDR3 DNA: TGTGCCAGCGGAAGGGACTTTGAGGTCTCTGGAAACACCATATATTTT
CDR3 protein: CASGRDFEVSGNTIYF

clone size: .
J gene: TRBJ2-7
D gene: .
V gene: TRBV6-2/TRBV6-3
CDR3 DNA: TGTGCCAGCAGTTTACCAGGGAGCAAGGGGGAGCAGTACTTC
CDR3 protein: CASSLPGSKGEQYF

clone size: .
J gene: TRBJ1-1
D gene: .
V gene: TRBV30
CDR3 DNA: TGTGCCTGGAGTGTGGTGCTCGGGGCTTTCTTT
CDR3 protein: CAWSVVLGAFF

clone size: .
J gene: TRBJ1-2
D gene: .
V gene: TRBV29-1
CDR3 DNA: TGCAGCGTTAGTCTCGGGTTTGGTGGCTACACCTTC
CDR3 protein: CSVSLGFGGYTF

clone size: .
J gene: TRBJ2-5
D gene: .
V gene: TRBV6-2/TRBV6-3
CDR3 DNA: TGTGCCAGCAGATTCAGAGCCCGGGAGACCCAGTACTTC
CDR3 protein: CASRFRARETQYF

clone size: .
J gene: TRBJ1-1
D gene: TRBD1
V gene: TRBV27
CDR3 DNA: TGTGCCAGCAGCACTTCCAGGGGGCGGGCGGCAATCACTGAAGCTTTCTTT
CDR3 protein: CASSTSRGRAAITEAFF

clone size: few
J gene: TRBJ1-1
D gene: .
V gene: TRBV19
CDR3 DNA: TGTGCCAGTAGTATAGGGGGAAGGACGGGGGCTTTCTTT
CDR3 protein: CASSIGGRTGAFF

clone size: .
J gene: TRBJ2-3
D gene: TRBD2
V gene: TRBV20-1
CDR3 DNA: TGCAGTGCTAGTGATCCCACTAGCGGGAGCACAGATACGCAGTATTTT
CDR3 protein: CSASDPTSGSTDTQYF

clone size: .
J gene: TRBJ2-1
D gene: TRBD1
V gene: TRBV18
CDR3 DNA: TGTGCCAGCTCGAGAGGACAGGGTAAAGGGAATGAGCAGTTCTTC
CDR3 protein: CASSRGQGKGNEQFF

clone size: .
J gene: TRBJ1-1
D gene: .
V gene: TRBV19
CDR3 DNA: TGTGCCAGTCGGGGGGGTGCGGTCGGGGTGAACACTGAAGCTTTCTTT
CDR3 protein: CASRGGAVGVNTEAFF